This T cell receptor (beta chain) derives from a study of blood T cell repertoires in COVID-19. Study-level background: In each case, the material was cDNA or gDNA derived from T cells, B-cell-depleted T cells, or PBMCs.

V was trimmed by 2 bases and J by 8 bases, leaving 10 bases between them. CDR1 PRHDT and CDR2 FYEKMQ come from the germline V gene (reference sequence). The CDR3 length is 13 residues. As handled by the study authors: Counts of nucleated cells, estimated from reference gene primer amplification, were obtained. Produced via immunoSEQ multiplex PCR; TCRdb's table is partial and in-frame only. V, J and clone size were drawn from that table, and D and trimming were deduced from the DNA. The repertoire consists of about 410,000 clones, with about nine tenths occurring once and the leading ten covering 1.4% to 1.5%.

Input material: peripheral blood. The sequence came from a woman under 40 with active or convalescent COVID-19. The rearrangement joins TRBV13 to TRBJ2-1; no clear D gene. CDR3 bases: TGTGCCAGCAGCTTAAGCAGGCGCGATGAGCAGTTCTTC. Its translation: CASSLSRRDEQFF.